A single sample is the source of the 26 T cell receptor beta chains below, sequenced in a study of OX40 agonist ivuxolimab in advanced cancers. TCRdb keeps only in-frame clones here, not all; method: immunoSEQ multiplex PCR. The data hold 65,000 to 70,000 clones, with about four fifths observed a single time. This sample comprised CD4+ or CD8+ T cells sorted from blood, obtained in a trial of the OX40 agonist ivuxolimab. The receptors come from an adult with an advanced solid tumor such as melanoma, head and neck, liver or kidney cancer.

This chain connects TRBV5-1 to TRBJ1-4; 8 bases fit TRBD1. CDR3 length: 14 amino acids. Looked up from germline, CDR1 is SGHRS and CDR2 is YFSETQ. J lost 8 bases, V lost 3 bases, and 6 bases had no gene match. The CDR3 DNA follows: TGCGCCAGCAGCTCGCGACAGGGGAACGAAAAACTGTTTTTT. Protein sequence: CASSSRQGNEKLFF.

This clone was counted between two and nine times. The J gene is TRBJ1-5, the V gene TRBV5-1; a possible D gene is TRBD1 (6 bases). V was clipped by 0 bases and J by 6 bases, with 13 bases between them. Germline V lookup: CDR1 SGHRS, CDR2 YFSETQ. The CDR3 contains 15 residues. CDR3: CASSLEGVVGQPQHF. Written as DNA, the CDR3 is TGCGCCAGCAGCTTGGAGGGGGTTGTGGGTCAGCCCCAGCATTTT.

The chain uses TRBV11-2 and TRBJ2-5; D not certain. The V end was cut by 0 bases, the J end by 1 base, with 9 bases between. Germline CDR1 reads SGHAT; CDR2 reads FQNNGV. This CDR3 is built from 15 residues. CDR3 coding DNA: TGTGCCAGCAGCTTAGATGGTGGCGTCCAAGAGACCCAGTACTTC. It specifies CASSLDGGVQETQYF.

The J gene is TRBJ1-1, the V gene TRBV2, with no clear D. Per germline, CDR1 SNHLY and CDR2 FYNNEI. The CDR3 extends over 13 amino acids. V was shortened by 4 bases and J by 1 base, with 7 bases between the two germline ends. As DNA, the CDR3 is TGTGCCAGCAGTGTGAAGGGGAACACTGAAGCTTTCTTT. The encoded protein is CASSVKGNTEAFF.

This chain uses TRBV27 with TRBJ2-3, with D hard to call. CDR3 size: 14 residues. The germline CDR1 and CDR2 sequences are MNHEY and SMNVEV (reference sequence). V was clipped by 2 bases and J by 4 bases, with 10 bases between them. The CDR3 loop is CASSLPGDSDTQYF. As DNA, the CDR3 is TGTGCCAGCAGTTTACCCGGAGACTCAGATACGCAGTATTTT.

V gene TRBV11-2 combines with J gene TRBJ1-5; D not resolved. CDR3 length: 14 residues. V was trimmed by 1 base and J by 1 base, leaving 5 bases between them. Per germline, CDR1 SGHAT and CDR2 FQNNGV. CDR3 in amino acids: CASSLGRSNQPQHF. CDR3 coding DNA: TGTGCCAGCAGCTTAGGTAGGAGCAATCAGCCCCAGCATTTT.

The CDR3 loop reads CASSSTGKLGAEAFF. The CDR3 bases are TGTGCCAGCAGTTCCACCGGCAAGTTGGGCGCTGAAGCTTTCTTT. The chain employs TRBV6-9 and TRBJ1-1; D uncertain. This CDR3 spans 15 amino acids. Germline values: CDR1 MNHGY, CDR2 SVAAGI. V was trimmed by 4 bases and J by 6 bases, leaving 18 bases between them.

CDR3 sequence (DNA): TGCGCCAGCAGCTTGGGACTGCTGAACACTGAAGCTTTCTTT. It yields the protein CASSLGLLNTEAFF. V gene TRBV5-1 combines with J gene TRBJ1-1, with D unclear. This CDR3 region has 14 residues. The V gene lost 0 bases and the J gene lost 0 bases, with 6 bases spanning the gap. Germline CDR1 reads SGHRS; CDR2 reads YFSETQ. Looking up the rest from reference TRBV5-1 and TRBJ1-1 gives the full variable domain: KAGVTQTPRYLIKTRGQQVTLSCSPISGHRSVSWYQQTPGQGLQFLFEYFSETQRNKGNFPGRFSGRQFSNSRSEMNVSTLELGDSALYLCASSLGLLNTEAFFGQGTRLTVV.

About this clone itself: Other DNA sequences from this sample encode an identical CDR3 as well. This sequence joins TRBV18 and TRBJ2-5; the D is unclear. Between the trimmed V and J ends, which lost 3 bases and 1 base, there was a span of 6 bases. CDR1 is KGHSH and CDR2 is LQKENI in the germline V gene. The CDR3 length is 13 residues. This CDR3 reads CASSPGFQETQYF. In nucleotides, the CDR3 is TGTGCCAGCTCACCGGGCTTCCAAGAGACCCAGTACTTC.

The chain uses TRBV7-8 and TRBJ1-2, with D uncertain. The V and J ends lost 4 bases and 3 bases respectively, with 9 bases between them. Germline CDR1 and CDR2: SGHVS and FQNEAQ. The CDR3 spans 13 residues. CDR3 coding DNA: TGTGCCAGCAGCTCGGGTAGGGACTATGGCTACACCTTC. As protein: CASSSGRDYGYTF.

The V and J genes are TRBV19 and TRBJ1-2; 8 bases agree with TRBD1. This CDR3 has 15 residues. CDR1 is LNHDA, CDR2 SQIVND, per germline (reference sequence). V gave up 5 bases and J gave up 6 bases; unmatched junction bases: 11. Written as DNA, the CDR3 is TGTGCCAGTAGTGAGGACTGGACAGGGCGACATGGCTACACCTTC. It encodes CASSEDWTGRHGYTF.

This chain uses TRBV10-1 with TRBJ2-7, with TRBD2 identical over 11 bases. Per the germline V gene, CDR1 is WNHNN and CDR2 is SYGVQD (reference sequence). This CDR3 is 16 amino acids long. V trimming: 4 bases; J trimming: 1 base; junction bases outside the gene matches: 6. The CDR3 nucleotides read TGCGCCAGCAGTGCCTTCACTAGCGGGGGTTCCTACGAGCAGTACTTC. Translated, it gives CASSAFTSGGSYEQYF.

In its sample, this clone was seen a few times. The rearrangement joins TRBV13 to TRBJ2-7; 9 bases match TRBD1. The germline V gene encodes CDR1 PRHDT and CDR2 FYEKMQ (reference sequence). The CDR3 runs 14 residues. The junction had 8 bases not matched to a gene; V was cut back by 8 bases and J by 3 bases. CDR3: CASRPGQGNYEQYF. Here the CDR3 DNA reads TGTGCCAGCCGGCCGGGACAGGGCAACTACGAGCAGTACTTC.

The chain is built from TRBV25-1 and TRBJ2-2; the D gene is possibly TRBD2 (6 bases). The germline V gene has CDR1 MGHDK and CDR2 SYGVNS. The CDR3 is 13 amino acids. Between the trimmed V and J ends, which lost 8 bases and 7 bases, there was a span of 14 bases. The CDR3 bases are TGTGCCAGCGGCCGGGGAGGTGGCGGGGAGCTGTTTTTT. It specifies CASGRGGGGELFF.

The V gene is TRBV9, the J gene TRBJ2-5; TRBD2 might be the D (6 bases). V gave up 3 bases and J gave up 5 bases, with 17 bases separating them. Germline V gives CDR1 SGDLS, CDR2 YYNGEE. This CDR3 comprises 15 residues. The CDR3 DNA reads TGTGCCAGCAGCGGTCGGGAACGGGCGGGGGAGACCCAGTACTTC. Translation gives CASSGRERAGETQYF.

This clone appeared once. This chain uses TRBV6-1 with TRBJ1-1; no firm D call. V was trimmed by 3 bases and J by 9 bases, leaving 14 bases between them. The CDR3 is made up of 13 amino acids. The germline V gene encodes CDR1 MNHNS and CDR2 SASEGT. The CDR3 DNA is TGTGCCAGCAGTGATCATAGTCGGCCCCAAGCTTTCTTT. Translating gives CASSDHSRPQAFF.

The rearrangement joins TRBV27 to TRBJ1-6; D not certain. The CDR3 runs 12 residues. From germline, CDR1 is MNHEY and CDR2 SMNVEV (reference sequence). V lost 3 bases and J 7 bases, leaving 4 bases between the germline ends. The CDR3 bases are TGTGCCAGCAGTTTTCGGAATTCACCCCTCCACTTT. Its protein is CASSFRNSPLHF.

This chain links TRBV5-1 with TRBJ1-1; 7 bases line up with TRBD1. In germline, CDR1 is SGHRS, CDR2 YFSETQ. The V gene end was trimmed by 4 bases and the J gene end by 2 bases; junction bases not matched to a gene: 11. The CDR3 loop spans 16 amino acids. CDR3 protein: CASSPGDRERNTEAFF. DNA of the CDR3: TGCGCCAGCAGCCCGGGGGACAGAGAAAGAAACACTGAAGCTTTCTTT.

V usage is TRBV5-1 and J usage is TRBJ1-3; D not resolved. The CDR3 length is 15 residues. Germline CDR1 SGHRS, CDR2 YFSETQ. Trimming shortened V by 4 bases and J by 0 bases, and 11 bases separated the two germline ends. The CDR3 is CASSPQDPSGNTIYF. CDR3 DNA: TGCGCCAGCAGCCCGCAAGACCCCTCTGGAAACACCATATATTTT.

This chain connects TRBV21-1 to TRBJ2-2; the table's TRBD2 call for D was not verified on the DNA. TRBV21-1 is described as a pseudogene. The CDR3 has 14 residues. CDR3 region: CASSKVRRTGELFF. The CDR3 DNA reads TGTGCCAGCAGCAAAGTTAGGAGAACCGGGGAGCTGTTTTTT.

The chain links TRBV5-1 to TRBJ1-1, with D tentatively TRBD1 (5 bases). The germline gives CDR1 SGHRS, CDR2 YFSETQ. This CDR3 is built from 14 residues. With 0 bases removed from V and 1 base from J, the gap between germline ends came to 7 bases. Here the CDR3 reads CASSLGDRNTEAFF. CDR3 bases: TGCGCCAGCAGCTTGGGGGACCGGAACACTGAAGCTTTCTTT.

The chain links TRBV19 to TRBJ2-1; D gene ambiguous. This CDR3 has 15 residues. The germline CDR1 and CDR2 sequences are LNHDA and SQIVND (reference sequence). V was trimmed by 1 base and J by 6 bases, leaving 13 bases between them. The CDR3 is CASSIGDPLPNEQFF. The DNA for the CDR3 is TGTGCCAGTAGTATAGGCGACCCCCTCCCCAATGAGCAGTTCTTC.

This chain uses TRBV2 with TRBJ1-4; 10 nucleotides line up with TRBD1. CDR1 and CDR2 (germline): SNHLY, FYNNEI. The ends lost 5 bases at V and 8 bases at J; junction bases unmatched: 2. CDR3 length: 13 amino acids. The DNA for the CDR3 is TGTGCCAGCAGTAGGACAGGGGGAGAAAAACTGTTTTTT. Translating it yields CASSRTGGEKLFF. Filled out from reference TRBV2 and TRBJ1-4, the complete variable domain reads EPEVTQTPSHQVTQMGQEVILRCVPISNHLYFYWYRQILGQKVEFLVSFYNNEISEKSEIFDDQFSVERPDGSNFTLKIRSTKLEDSAMYFCASSRTGGEKLFFGSGTQLSVL.

This chain uses TRBV27 with TRBJ2-3; the D gene is possibly TRBD1 (5 bases). The CDR3 contains 14 residues. Per germline, CDR1 MNHEY and CDR2 SMNVEV (reference sequence). Deletions cut 0 bases from V and 10 bases from J, with 14 bases between. The CDR3 DNA reads TGTGCCAGCAGTTTATCAGATAGGGGTTGGGCGCAGTATTTT. It encodes CASSLSDRGWAQYF.

This chain connects TRBV5-5 to TRBJ2-1; 9 positions agree with TRBD2. V lost 4 bases, J lost 9 bases, and 8 bases stayed unmatched. The CDR3 is made up of 14 amino acids. Per germline, CDR1 SGHKS and CDR2 YYEKEE (reference sequence). CDR3 amino acids: CASSPSGGRSEQFF. The CDR3 DNA is TGTGCCAGCAGCCCGAGCGGGGGGCGATCTGAGCAGTTCTTC.

The J gene is TRBJ2-5, the V gene TRBV2; TRBD1 matches 7 bases. Unmatched junction bases numbered 9, after V lost 7 bases and J lost 1 base. The CDR3 is 15 amino acids. In germline, CDR1 is SNHLY, CDR2 FYNNEI. The CDR3: CASTLETGPQETQYF. DNA for the CDR3: TGTGCCAGCACTCTAGAGACAGGGCCCCAAGAGACCCAGTACTTC. Combining the CDR3 with reference TRBV2 and TRBJ2-5 gives the whole variable domain EPEVTQTPSHQVTQMGQEVILRCVPISNHLYFYWYRQILGQKVEFLVSFYNNEISEKSEIFDDQFSVERPDGSNFTLKIRSTKLEDSAMYFCASTLETGPQETQYFGPGTRLLVL.